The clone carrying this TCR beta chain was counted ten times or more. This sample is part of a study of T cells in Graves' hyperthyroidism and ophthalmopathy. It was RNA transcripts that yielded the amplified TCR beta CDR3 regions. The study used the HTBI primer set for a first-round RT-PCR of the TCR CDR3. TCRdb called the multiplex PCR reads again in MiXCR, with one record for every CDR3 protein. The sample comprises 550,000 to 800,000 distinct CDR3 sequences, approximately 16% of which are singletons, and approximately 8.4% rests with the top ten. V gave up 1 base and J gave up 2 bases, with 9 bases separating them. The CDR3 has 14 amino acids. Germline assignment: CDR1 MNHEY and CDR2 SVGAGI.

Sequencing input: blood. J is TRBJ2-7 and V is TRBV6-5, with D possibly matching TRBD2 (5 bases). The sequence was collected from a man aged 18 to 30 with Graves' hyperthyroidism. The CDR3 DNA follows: TGTGCCAGCAGTTACTTCTCGGGGACCTACGAGCAGTACTTC. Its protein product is CASSYFSGTYEQYF.